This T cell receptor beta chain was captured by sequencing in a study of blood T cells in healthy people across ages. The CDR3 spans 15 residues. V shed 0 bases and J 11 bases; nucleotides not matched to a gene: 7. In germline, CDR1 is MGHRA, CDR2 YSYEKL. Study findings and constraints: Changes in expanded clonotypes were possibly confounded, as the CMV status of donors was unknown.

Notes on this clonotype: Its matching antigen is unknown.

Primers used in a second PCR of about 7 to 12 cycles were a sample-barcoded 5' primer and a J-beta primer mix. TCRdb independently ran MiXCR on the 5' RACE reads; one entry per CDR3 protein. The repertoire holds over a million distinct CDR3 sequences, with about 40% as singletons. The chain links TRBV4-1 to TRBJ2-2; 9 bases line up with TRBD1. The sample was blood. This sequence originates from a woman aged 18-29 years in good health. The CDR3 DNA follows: TGCGCCAGCAGCCAAGATGCACAGGGGGCCTTCGAGCTGTTTTTT. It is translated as CASSQDAQGAFELFF.